Given below is one T cell receptor beta chain in context. Its specific antigen is unknown. It has no much larger one-base neighbor in the sample; base qualities were not kept. Trimming at the junction amounts to 0 bases on V and 5 bases on J, and the germline ends lie 10 bases apart. From a lookup of the germline V gene, CDR1 and CDR2 are SQVTM and ANQGSEA. The CDR3 covers 13 residues, taking in both the cysteine and the phenylalanine. Only the CDR3 region is kept as DNA, spanning 39 bases read in frame from base 1. This specimen comes from a study of CD8+ T cells in alopecia areata listed by TCRdb under 2018. General notes on the study: Treated patients were enrolled in an open-label pilot trial of oral tofacitinib at 5 to 10 mg twice daily for moderate-to-severe alopecia areata. Patients received tofacitinib for 6 to 18 months and were then followed off drug for 6 months to check for delayed response and recurrence. To study T cell clonal expansion in alopecia areata, the researchers applied high-throughput TCRbeta sequencing to both the C3H/HeJ mouse model and human patients. Scalp tissue and sorted CD4+ and CD8+ peripheral blood T cells from patchy and totalis/universalis alopecia areata patients and from healthy controls were covered by human TCRbeta sequencing. Patients on tofacitinib were biopsied at baseline and after 4 and 24 weeks of treatment, and several of the patients also had a later scalp biopsy. Scalp clonality was compared across normal scalp (n=4), patchy alopecia areata scalp (n=8), and alopecia totalis/universalis scalp (n=8). RNA was obtained with the PAXgene miRNA kit for fixed scalp, the miRNeasy kit for PBMCs, and the RNeasy kit for mouse skin. immunoSEQ multiplex PCR using 35 Vbeta forward primers and 13 Jbeta reverse primers was used to amplify TCRbeta CDR3 regions. The investigation overall reported the following: Scalp TCR repertoire analysis is complicated because resident alphabeta T cells in normal human skin are also sequenced, whereas mouse skin is dominated by gammadelta T cells. TCR sequences shared between patients were less clear than in mice, possibly partly because of HLA diversity in the patient population. Compared with normal scalp, lesional scalp, particularly in alopecia totalis/universalis, had higher clonality and more expanded CD8+ clones, which suggests antigenic drive.

The intended sense of this specimen's time point label: baseline before oral tofacitinib. Peripheral blood and lesional scalp punch biopsies were obtained from patients with alopecia areata. After PBMCs were isolated by density centrifugation and stained for CD3, CD4 and CD8, a FACSAria was used to sort CD4+ and CD8+ T cells. The method was the immunoSEQ multiplex PCR assay. To provide template for TCR sequencing, every sample had RNA extracted and reverse transcribed into cDNA. SuperScript III was used to make first-strand cDNA, primed with a 2:1 mix of oligo-dT and random hexamers. A synthetic immune receptor repertoire was used to measure amplification bias, and any remaining bias was corrected computationally. Concerning the study's data processing: After raw reads were preprocessed to remove errors, the CDR3 was defined following IMGT conventions as running from the conserved cysteine to phenylalanine. Clonality was computed by normalizing Shannon entropy by log2 of the number of productive unique TCRs and subtracting the result from 1. CD4 or CD8 identity of scalp clones was inferred by cross-referencing scalp TCRbeta sequences with sorted blood CD4 and CD8 repertoires. TCRdb's version of the immuneACCESS table is confined to in-frame rearrangements and falls short of the full clone set. An unresolved V gene accounts for under half of the shortfall where checked; the remainder is of unknown origin. V and J calls plus clone size are reproduced from that table; the DNA served to infer D and trimming. The sample table records about 150,000 clones; around 50% of these occur just once. Approximately 6.5% of the sample is in the top ten clones.

This clonotype was obtained from a human donor with alopecia areata. The V and J genes are TRBV29-1 and TRBJ1-1; there is no confident call for the D gene. Here the sequenced sample was CD4+ T cells sorted from blood, taken at week 0. For the CDR3, the sequence is CSVEEWRETEAFF. The DNA sequence is TGCAGCGTTGAAGAGTGGCGAGAGACTGAAGCTTTCTTT.